This T cell receptor beta chain is drawn from a study of blood T cells in healthy people across ages. Study observations and caveats: Diversity of TCR beta correlated strongly with naive T cell percentage. Diversity estimated from one million T cells was considered an underestimate.

This CDR3 contains 13 residues. V lost 6 bases and J 0 bases, leaving 6 bases between the germline ends. The germline V gene encodes CDR1 MDHEN and CDR2 SYDVKM. Primers used in a second PCR of roughly 7 to 12 cycles were a sample-barcoded 5' primer and a J-beta primer mix. MiXCR, applied by TCRdb to the 5' RACE reads, yields one record per CDR3 protein. The sample yields about 1.7 million distinct CDR3 sequences, 28% seen once. The donors, all healthy, were Caucasians living in Russia, aged roughly 6 to 95. This clonotype turned up a few times. Its antigen is unknown. The TCR was taken from a woman younger than 45 in good health. The chain is built from TRBV28 and TRBJ1-5; D unclear. The sequencing sample was made of blood. The CDR3 loop reads CASRTVSNQPQHF. The DNA of the CDR3 is TGTGCCAGCAGAACAGTTAGCAATCAGCCCCAGCATTTT. Complete variable domain (other parts from reference TRBV28 and TRBJ1-5): DVKVTQSSRYLVKRTGEKVFLECVQDMDHENMFWYRQDPGLGLRLIYFSYDVKMKEKGDIPEGYSVSREKKERFSLILESASTNQTSMYLCASRTVSNQPQHFGDGTRLSIL.